Reported below is one T cell receptor (beta chain). The germline V gene encodes CDR1 SGHRS and CDR2 YFSETQ. This CDR3 spans 16 amino acids. The V segment lost 4 bases and the J segment 5 bases; nucleotides outside the gene matches: 11. Sequenced by immunoSEQ multiplex PCR; TCRdb stores in-frame clones only, minus some. The sample includes about 24,000 clones, about three quarters of them seen just once. This entry is derived from a study of T cell clones after liver transplantation. Study overall: Samples came from ITN030ST, which attempted immunosuppression withdrawal within 2 years of liver transplantation. Apart from a few HCV-positive recipients, transplants were for non-autoimmune, non-viral reasons. Standard immunosuppression, with no induction, continued until 12-24 months after transplant.

Sorting of unstimulated PBMCs yielded separate CD3+CD4+ and CD3+CD8+ fractions. This TCR came from a human donor who received a liver transplant. The chain joins TRBV5-1 to TRBJ2-2, with 7 nucleotides matching TRBD2. The material was CD4+ T cells from blood, obtained before liver transplant. CDR3 in amino acids: CASSETPGGRTGELFF. The CDR3 nucleotides are TGCGCCAGCAGCGAGACCCCGGGGGGTAGGACCGGGGAGCTGTTTTTT.